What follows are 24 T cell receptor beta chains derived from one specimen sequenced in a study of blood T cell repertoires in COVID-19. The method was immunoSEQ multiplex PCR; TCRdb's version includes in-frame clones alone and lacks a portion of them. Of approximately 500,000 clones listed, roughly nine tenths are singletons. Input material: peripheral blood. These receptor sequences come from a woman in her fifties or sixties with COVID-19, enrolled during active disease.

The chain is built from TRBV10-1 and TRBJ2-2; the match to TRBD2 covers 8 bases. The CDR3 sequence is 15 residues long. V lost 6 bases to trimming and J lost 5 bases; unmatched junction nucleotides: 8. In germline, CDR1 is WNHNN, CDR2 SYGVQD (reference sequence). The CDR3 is CASSPSGGGTGELFF. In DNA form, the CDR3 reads TGCGCCAGCAGCCCCAGCGGGGGCGGAACCGGGGAGCTGTTTTTT.

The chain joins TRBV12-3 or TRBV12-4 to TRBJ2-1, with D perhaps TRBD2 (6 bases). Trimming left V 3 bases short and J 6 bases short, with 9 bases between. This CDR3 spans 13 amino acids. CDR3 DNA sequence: TGTGCCAGCAGTTTGGGGACTCCCAATGAGCAGTTCTTC. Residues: CASSLGTPNEQFF.

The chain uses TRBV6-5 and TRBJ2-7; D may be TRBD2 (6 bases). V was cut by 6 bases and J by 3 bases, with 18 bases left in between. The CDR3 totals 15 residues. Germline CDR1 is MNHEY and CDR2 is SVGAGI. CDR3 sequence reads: CASSRGTSLLYEQYF. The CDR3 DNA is TGTGCCAGCAGCCGCGGGACTTCCCTACTCTACGAGCAGTACTTC.

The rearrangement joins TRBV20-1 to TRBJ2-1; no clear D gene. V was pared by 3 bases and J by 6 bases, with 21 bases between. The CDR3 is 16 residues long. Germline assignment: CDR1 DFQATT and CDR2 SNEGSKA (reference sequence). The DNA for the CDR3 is TGCAGTGCTAGTGACTCCGGTCTGCGAGCCGCCAATGAGCAGTTCTTC. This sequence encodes CSASDSGLRAANEQFF.

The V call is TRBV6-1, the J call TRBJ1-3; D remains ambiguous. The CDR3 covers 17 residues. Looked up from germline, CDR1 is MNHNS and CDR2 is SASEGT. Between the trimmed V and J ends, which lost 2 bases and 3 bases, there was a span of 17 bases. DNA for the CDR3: TGTGCCAGCAGTGAAATGCCTGTCCACCGAGTTGGAAACACCATATATTTT. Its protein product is CASSEMPVHRVGNTIYF.

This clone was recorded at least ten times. The CDR3 spells CASSSPGTEAFF. CDR3 DNA sequence: TGTGCCAGCAGCTCACCAGGGACTGAAGCTTTCTTT. The V and J genes are TRBV3-1 (or the pseudogene TRBV3-2) and TRBJ1-1, with TRBD1 as a possible D gene (5 bases). The germline V and J ends were trimmed by 5 bases and 5 bases, with 9 bases remaining between them. There are 12 residues in the CDR3. Germline CDR1 LGHDT, CDR2 YNNKEL (reference sequence).

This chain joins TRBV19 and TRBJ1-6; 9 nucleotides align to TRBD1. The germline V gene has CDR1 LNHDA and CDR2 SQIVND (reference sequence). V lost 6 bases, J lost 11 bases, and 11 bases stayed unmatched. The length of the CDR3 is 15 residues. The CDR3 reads CASRLNRDREPPLHF. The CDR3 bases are TGTGCCAGTAGGCTTAACCGGGACAGGGAACCACCCCTCCACTTT.

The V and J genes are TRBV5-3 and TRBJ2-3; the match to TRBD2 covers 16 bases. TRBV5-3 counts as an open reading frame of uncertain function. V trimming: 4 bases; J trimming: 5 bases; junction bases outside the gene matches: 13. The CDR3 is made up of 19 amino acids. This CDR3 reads CARSPPGLAGGPYEDTQYF. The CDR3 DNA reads TGTGCCAGAAGCCCGCCGGGACTAGCGGGGGGGCCGTATGAAGATACGCAGTATTTT.

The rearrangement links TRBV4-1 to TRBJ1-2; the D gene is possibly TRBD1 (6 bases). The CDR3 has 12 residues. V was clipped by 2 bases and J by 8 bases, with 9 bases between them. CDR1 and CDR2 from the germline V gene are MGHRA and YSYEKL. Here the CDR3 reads CASSQRGLGYTF. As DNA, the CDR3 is TGCGCCAGCAGCCAAAGGGGGTTAGGCTACACCTTC.

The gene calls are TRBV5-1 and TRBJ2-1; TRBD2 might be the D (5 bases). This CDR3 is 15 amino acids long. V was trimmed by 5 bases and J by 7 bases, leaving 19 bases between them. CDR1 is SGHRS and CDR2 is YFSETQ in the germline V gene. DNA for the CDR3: TGCGCCAGCAGTACCGGGTTTTCACGGGGTAATGAGCAGTTCTTC. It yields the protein CASSTGFSRGNEQFF.

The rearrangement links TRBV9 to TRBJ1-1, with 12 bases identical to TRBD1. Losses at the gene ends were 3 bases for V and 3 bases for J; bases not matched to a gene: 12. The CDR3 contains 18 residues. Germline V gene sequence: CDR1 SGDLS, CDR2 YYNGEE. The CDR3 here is CASSGPSGQGALYTEAFF. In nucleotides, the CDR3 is TGTGCCAGCAGCGGACCCTCGGGACAGGGGGCGCTTTACACTGAAGCTTTCTTT.

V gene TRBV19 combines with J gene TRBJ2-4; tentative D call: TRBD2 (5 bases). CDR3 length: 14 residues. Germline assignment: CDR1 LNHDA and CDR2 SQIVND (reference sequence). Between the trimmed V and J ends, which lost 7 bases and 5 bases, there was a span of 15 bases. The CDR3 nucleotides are TGTGCCAGTACCCCCAGCGGAGGTCAAAACATTCAGTACTTC. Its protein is CASTPSGGQNIQYF.

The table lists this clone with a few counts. The CDR3 nucleotides are TGTGCCAGCACCCTAGGAAGCGCTCCGAACACTGAAGCTTTCTTT. It translates to CASTLGSAPNTEAFF. V usage is TRBV28 and J usage is TRBJ1-1; unclear D gene. The germline V gene has CDR1 MDHEN and CDR2 SYDVKM. Trimming cost V 7 bases and J 1 base, with 16 bases left between them. The CDR3 has 15 residues.

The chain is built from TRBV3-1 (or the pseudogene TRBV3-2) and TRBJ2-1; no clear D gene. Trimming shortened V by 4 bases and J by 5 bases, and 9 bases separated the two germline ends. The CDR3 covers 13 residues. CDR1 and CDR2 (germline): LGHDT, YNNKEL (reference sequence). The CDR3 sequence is CASSPLRNNEQFF. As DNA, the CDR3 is TGTGCCAGCAGCCCCCTCAGAAACAATGAGCAGTTCTTC.

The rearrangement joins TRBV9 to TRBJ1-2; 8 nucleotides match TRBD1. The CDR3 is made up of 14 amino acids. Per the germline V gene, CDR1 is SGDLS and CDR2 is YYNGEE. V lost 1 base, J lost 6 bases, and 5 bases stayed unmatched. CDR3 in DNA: TGTGCCAGCAGCGTAAGTGGGACAGGACATGGCTACACCTTC. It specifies CASSVSGTGHGYTF.

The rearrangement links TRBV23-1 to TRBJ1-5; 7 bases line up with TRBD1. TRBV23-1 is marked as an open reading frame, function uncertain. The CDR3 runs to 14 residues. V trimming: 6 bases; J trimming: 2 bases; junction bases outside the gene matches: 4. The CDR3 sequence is CASRHDRGNQPQHF. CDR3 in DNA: TGCGCCAGCAGACATGACAGGGGCAATCAGCCCCAGCATTTT.

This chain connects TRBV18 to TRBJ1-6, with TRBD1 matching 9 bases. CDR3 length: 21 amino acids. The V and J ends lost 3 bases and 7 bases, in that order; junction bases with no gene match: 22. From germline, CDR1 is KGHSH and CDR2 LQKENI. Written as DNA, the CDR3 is TGTGCCAGCTCACCTACTACTCTCTCTTCCGGGACAGGGAAAGACAATTCACCCCTCCACTTT. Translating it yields CASSPTTLSSGTGKDNSPLHF.

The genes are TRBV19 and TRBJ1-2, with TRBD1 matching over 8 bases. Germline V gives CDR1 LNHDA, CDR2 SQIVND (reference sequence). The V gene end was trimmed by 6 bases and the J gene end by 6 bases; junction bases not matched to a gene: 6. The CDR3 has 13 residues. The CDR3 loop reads CASSPDRVNGYTF. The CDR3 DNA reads TGTGCCAGTAGCCCGGACAGGGTGAATGGCTACACCTTC.

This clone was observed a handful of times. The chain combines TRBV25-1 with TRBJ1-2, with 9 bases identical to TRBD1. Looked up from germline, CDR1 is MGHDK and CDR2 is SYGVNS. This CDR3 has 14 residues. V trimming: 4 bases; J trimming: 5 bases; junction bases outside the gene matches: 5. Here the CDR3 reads CASSGTGEGYGYTF. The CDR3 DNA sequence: TGTGCCAGCAGTGGGACAGGGGAAGGGTATGGCTACACCTTC.

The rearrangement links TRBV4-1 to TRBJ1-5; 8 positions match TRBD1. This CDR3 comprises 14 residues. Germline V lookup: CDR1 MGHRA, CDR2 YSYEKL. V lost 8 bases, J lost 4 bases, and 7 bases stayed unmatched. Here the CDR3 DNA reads TGCGCCAGCGGAGACAGGGGTCGGAATCAGCCCCAGCATTTT. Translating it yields CASGDRGRNQPQHF.

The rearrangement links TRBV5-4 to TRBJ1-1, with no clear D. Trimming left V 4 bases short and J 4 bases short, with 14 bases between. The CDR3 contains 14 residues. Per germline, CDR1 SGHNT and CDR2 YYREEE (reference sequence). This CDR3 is CASSPPGLGTEAFF. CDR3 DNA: TGTGCCAGCAGCCCGCCGGGTCTGGGCACTGAAGCTTTCTTT.

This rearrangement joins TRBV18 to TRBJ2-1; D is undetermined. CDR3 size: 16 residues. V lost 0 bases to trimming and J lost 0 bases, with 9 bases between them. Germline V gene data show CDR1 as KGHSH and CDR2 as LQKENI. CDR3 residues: CASSPPYSSSYNEQFF. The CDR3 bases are TGTGCCAGCTCACCACCGTATAGCTCCTCCTACAATGAGCAGTTCTTC.

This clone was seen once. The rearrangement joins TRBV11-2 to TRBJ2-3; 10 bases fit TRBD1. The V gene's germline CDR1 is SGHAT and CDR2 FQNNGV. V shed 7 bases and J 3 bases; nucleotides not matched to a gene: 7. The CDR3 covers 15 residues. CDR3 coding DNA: TGTGCCAGCACCAGGACAGGGGGGTATACAGATACGCAGTATTTT. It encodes CASTRTGGYTDTQYF.

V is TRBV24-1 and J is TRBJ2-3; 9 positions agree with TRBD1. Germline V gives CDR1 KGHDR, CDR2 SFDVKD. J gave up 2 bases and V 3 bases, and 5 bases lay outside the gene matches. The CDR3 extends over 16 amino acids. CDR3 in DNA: TGTGCCACCAGTGATCGACAGGGGGTTTACACAGATACGCAGTATTTT. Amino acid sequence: CATSDRQGVYTDTQYF.